The 17 T cell receptor beta chains below were found in one sample sequenced in a study of T cell responses to AZD1222 COVID-19 vaccine. Sequencing used immunoSEQ multiplex PCR; TCRdb keeps in-frame clones, though not all of them. The sample includes about 130,000 clones, around 84% of them seen just once. Sequencing used peripheral blood, obtained on day 0 of AZD1222 vaccination. The receptors come from an adult in good health.

The chain combines TRBV4-2 with TRBJ1-1; the D is unclear. This CDR3 has 16 residues. V lost 0 bases and J lost 5, with 16 bases in between. Germline CDR1 and CDR2: LGHNA and YNFKEQ. DNA for the CDR3: TGTGCCAGCAGCCAAGATGTTTCAGGATGGTATACTGAAGCTTTCTTT. Protein sequence: CASSQDVSGWYTEAFF.

This chain uses TRBV19 with TRBJ1-5; 7 nucleotides match TRBD1. The CDR3 runs 15 residues. Germline CDR1 is LNHDA and CDR2 is SQIVND (reference sequence). The junction had 6 bases not matched to a gene; V was cut back by 4 bases and J by 3 bases. CDR3 bases: TGTGCCAGTAGTACTACGGGACAGACCAATCAGCCCCAGCATTTT. Translation gives CASSTTGQTNQPQHF.

This chain links TRBV4-3 with TRBJ1-1, with 9 bases lining up with TRBD1. Germline values: CDR1 LGHNA, CDR2 YSLEER. The CDR3 sequence is 18 residues long. J gave up 3 bases and V 4 bases, and 15 bases lay outside the gene matches. The CDR3 loop reads CASSPKDGRTGVDTEAFF. DNA for the CDR3: TGCGCCAGCAGCCCGAAAGATGGCAGGACAGGGGTCGACACTGAAGCTTTCTTT.

The chain carries TRBV4-3 and TRBJ2-7; D may be TRBD1 or TRBD2 (5 bases each). Germline lookup yields CDR1 LGHNA and CDR2 YSLEER. V was shortened by 0 bases and J by 4 bases, with 10 bases between the two germline ends. The CDR3 consists of 14 residues. The CDR3 here is CASSQDWGPYEQYF. The CDR3, as DNA: TGCGCCAGCAGCCAAGATTGGGGACCTTACGAGCAGTACTTC.

The DNA of the CDR3 is TGTGCCAGCAGGGGGCAGTTCGGTGGGACACTGAACACTGAAGCTTTCTTT. This sequence encodes CASRGQFGGTLNTEAFF. The chain employs TRBV7-8 and TRBJ1-1, with D tentatively TRBD1 (6 bases). There are 17 residues in the CDR3. The V end was cut by 6 bases, the J end by 0 bases, with 20 bases between. Germline V CDR1 and CDR2: SGHVS, FQNEAQ.

This rearrangement joins TRBV9 to TRBJ2-7; 12 bases match TRBD1. Germline CDR1 SGDLS, CDR2 YYNGEE. CDR3 length equals 15 residues. The trim removed 4 bases at V and 5 bases at J, leaving 7 bases unmatched. The CDR3 DNA follows: TGTGCCAGCAGCCAAGGGACAGGGGGCATCAACGAGCAGTACTTC. Translated, it gives CASSQGTGGINEQYF.

This clone was recorded only once. The chain carries TRBV2 and TRBJ2-1, with 11 bases aligning to TRBD1. The J segment lost 8 bases and the V segment lost 6 bases, leaving 6 bases of the junction unmatched. Looked up from germline, CDR1 is SNHLY and CDR2 is FYNNEI. The CDR3 runs 14 residues. The CDR3 DNA sequence: TGTGCCAGCAGCGCCGGGACAGGGGGTTATGAGCAGTTCTTC. It specifies CASSAGTGGYEQFF.

J is TRBJ2-1 and V is TRBV28; D remains ambiguous. With 4 bases removed from V and 9 bases from J, the gap between germline ends came to 10 bases. Germline V CDR1 and CDR2: MDHEN, SYDVKM. The CDR3 length is 12 residues. CDR3 bases: TGTGCCAGCAGTTCGGTTGTTCGTGAGCAGTTCTTC. Translated: CASSSVVREQFF.

This chain uses TRBV7-3 with TRBJ1-3; D gene ambiguous. Per germline, CDR1 SGHTA and CDR2 FQGTGA. V lost 5 bases and J lost 0, with 11 bases in between. This CDR3 region has 15 residues. The CDR3 here is CASSPSGDSGNTIYF. Here the CDR3 DNA reads TGTGCCAGCAGCCCGTCCGGGGACTCTGGAAACACCATATATTTT.

The chain recombines TRBV19 with TRBJ2-5; D gene uncertain. CDR1 is LNHDA and CDR2 is SQIVND in the germline V gene (reference sequence). CDR3 size: 14 residues. V was pared by 5 bases and J by 2 bases, with 12 bases between. Here the CDR3 reads CASSVRSVQETQYF. The CDR3 coding sequence is TGTGCCAGTAGTGTACGAAGCGTTCAAGAGACCCAGTACTTC.

V and J are TRBV28 and TRBJ2-1, with a tentative D call TRBD2 (5 bases). V lost 6 bases and J lost 0, with 12 bases in between. In germline, CDR1 is MDHEN, CDR2 SYDVKM. This CDR3 region has 15 residues. Here the CDR3 reads CASRDGLSSYNEQFF. DNA of the CDR3: TGTGCCAGCAGGGATGGACTGAGCTCCTACAATGAGCAGTTCTTC.

The V gene is TRBV4-1, the J gene TRBJ2-2; 7 bases map to TRBD2. V was pared by 1 base and J by 5 bases, with 10 bases of the junction left unmatched. The CDR3 is made up of 17 amino acids. Germline values: CDR1 MGHRA, CDR2 YSYEKL. CDR3 loop: CASSQASGVGVTGELFF. CDR3 in DNA: TGCGCCAGCAGCCAAGCCAGCGGGGTAGGGGTAACCGGGGAGCTGTTTTTT.

The chain has TRBV7-8 and TRBJ2-7; 7 bases line up with TRBD1. Germline V gene sequence: CDR1 SGHVS, CDR2 FQNEAQ. The CDR3 runs 15 residues. V shed 4 bases, J shed 4 bases, and the junction held 10 bases outside the gene matches. The CDR3 nucleotides are TGTGCCAGCAGCTCCAACCGGGACAGCCGATACGAGCAGTACTTC. Translated: CASSSNRDSRYEQYF. Full variable domain (outside the CDR3, taken from reference TRBV7-8 and TRBJ2-7): GAGVSQSPRYKVAKRGQDVALRCDPISGHVSLFWYQQALGQGPEFLTYFQNEAQLDKSGLPSDRFFAERPEGSVSTLKIQRTQQEDSAVYLCASSSNRDSRYEQYFGPGTRLTVT.

The chain recombines TRBV19 with TRBJ1-5; D ambiguous. Germline CDR1 and CDR2: LNHDA and SQIVND (reference sequence). The CDR3 contains 13 residues. Trimming took 5 bases from V and 0 from J, leaving 5 bases between them. The CDR3 DNA reads as TGTGCCAGTAGTTTAAATAGCAATCAGCCCCAGCATTTT. It codes for CASSLNSNQPQHF. Full variable domain (remainder filled in from reference TRBV19 and TRBJ1-5): DGGITQSPKYLFRKEGQNVTLSCEQNLNHDAMYWYRQDPGQGLRLIYYSQIVNDFQKGDIAEGYSVSREKKESFPLTVTSAQKNPTAFYLCASSLNSNQPQHFGDGTRLSIL.

The chain links TRBV7-9 to TRBJ2-4; maybe TRBD1 (5 bases). This CDR3 has 12 amino acids. Germline lookup yields CDR1 SEHNR and CDR2 FQNEAQ (reference sequence). Trimming took 6 bases from V and 8 from J, leaving 11 bases between them. The chain's CDR3 is CASSAVRDIQYF. DNA for the CDR3: TGTGCCAGCAGTGCCGTCAGGGACATTCAGTACTTC. Full variable domain (outside the CDR3, taken from reference TRBV7-9 and TRBJ2-4): DTGVSQNPRHKITKRGQNVTFRCDPISEHNRLYWYRQTLGQGPEFLTYFQNEAQLEKSRLLSDRFSAERPKGSFSTLEIQRTEQGDSAMYLCASSAVRDIQYFGAGTRLSVL.

The chain carries TRBV7-3 and TRBJ2-1, with D perhaps matching TRBD2 (6 bases). The CDR3 spans 16 residues. Trimming took off 1 base at V and 0 bases at J, with 10 bases between the two ends. Germline CDR1 is SGHTA and CDR2 is FQGTGA. CDR3 nucleotide sequence: TGTGCCAGCAGCTTAAGCGGGGTCAGCTCCTACAATGAGCAGTTCTTC. This codes for CASSLSGVSSYNEQFF.

This chain connects TRBV28 to TRBJ1-5; maybe TRBD1 (6 bases). Germline assignment: CDR1 MDHEN and CDR2 SYDVKM. This CDR3 has 14 residues. Trimming removed 5 bases from V and 6 bases from J, with 14 bases in between. CDR3 protein: CASSKGGLGQPQHF. As DNA, the CDR3 is TGTGCCAGCAGTAAGGGGGGTCTTGGTCAGCCCCAGCATTTT.